Listed here are 22 T cell receptor beta chains from one sample, sequenced in a study of cytomegalovirus exposure and HLA in healthy donors. PCR employed 60 Vbeta and 13 Jbeta primers. Profiled with immunoSEQ multiplex PCR; TCRdb holds only in-frame clones, not every one. Of around 110,000 clones in the sample, under 80% were seen once. Sequencing was performed on PBMCs. All receptors come from a woman aged 50 to 65 in good health and CMV-seropositive.

V gene TRBV19 combines with J gene TRBJ2-6, with D tentatively TRBD1 (6 bases). The CDR3 extends over 15 amino acids. Deletions cut 5 bases from V and 0 bases from J, with 8 bases between. Germline CDR1 LNHDA, CDR2 SQIVND (reference sequence). The CDR3 DNA is TGTGCCAGTAGTTTACAGGGCTCTGGGGCCAACGTCCTGACTTTC. Translating it yields CASSLQGSGANVLTF. Filled out from reference TRBV19 and TRBJ2-6, the complete variable domain reads DGGITQSPKYLFRKEGQNVTLSCEQNLNHDAMYWYRQDPGQGLRLIYYSQIVNDFQKGDIAEGYSVSREKKESFPLTVTSAQKNPTAFYLCASSLQGSGANVLTFGAGSRLTVL.

This clone was recorded a few times. The J gene is TRBJ2-7, the V gene TRBV5-4; D is perhaps TRBD1 (6 bases). Germline assignment: CDR1 SGHNT and CDR2 YYREEE (reference sequence). This CDR3 has 13 amino acids. V shed 5 bases and J shed 4 bases, with 13 bases lying between them. The CDR3 region has the DNA TGTGCCAGCAGGCCGGGACATCTTTACGAGCAGTACTTC. It is translated as CASRPGHLYEQYF.

The chain combines TRBV5-1 with TRBJ2-7; TRBD1 aligns across 7 bases. V shed 0 bases and J 3 bases; nucleotides not matched to a gene: 6. The CDR3 loop spans 15 amino acids. In germline, CDR1 is SGHRS, CDR2 YFSETQ. The CDR3 sequence: CASSLAMGQIYEQYF. CDR3 in DNA: TGCGCCAGCAGCTTGGCCATGGGACAGATCTACGAGCAGTACTTC.

A remark on this clone: An end of the junction does not agree with germline; a read error may underlie this. Distinct nucleotide sequences in the sample also encode this CDR3. This chain joins TRBV5-4 and TRBJ1-6; D not resolved. This CDR3 is 14 amino acids long. CDR1 is SGHNT and CDR2 is YYREEE in the germline V gene (reference sequence). Here the CDR3 DNA reads TGTGCCAGCAGCTTGGGAAACTCTAATTCCCCCCTCCACTTT. It yields the protein CASSLGNSNSPLHF.

This sequence joins TRBV7-6 and TRBJ1-2; D is possibly TRBD1 (6 bases). From germline, CDR1 is SGHVS and CDR2 FNYEAQ. Trimming took 1 base from V and 8 from J, leaving 11 bases between them. The CDR3 has 13 residues. CDR3 bases: TGTGCCAGCAGCTTAGGTCAGGGGTTAGGCTACACCTTC. Translated, it gives CASSLGQGLGYTF.

V gene TRBV28 combines with J gene TRBJ1-2; D ambiguous. Per the germline V gene, CDR1 is MDHEN and CDR2 is SYDVKM. Trimming took off 2 bases at V and 4 bases at J, with 14 bases between the two ends. The CDR3 is 15 residues long. CDR3 nucleotide sequence: TGTGCCAGCAGTTTAGTTGGGAGTTTCATCTATGGCTACACCTTC. It encodes CASSLVGSFIYGYTF.

V is TRBV15 and J is TRBJ1-5, with TRBD1 matching over 9 bases. The CDR3 contains 14 residues. V dropped 8 bases and J dropped 11; count of bases not matched to a gene: 13. Germline V CDR1 and CDR2: LNHNV, YYDKDF (reference sequence). The CDR3 spells CATSPRDREWSQHF. CDR3 in DNA: TGTGCCACCTCCCCCCGGGACAGGGAATGGTCCCAGCATTTT.

The sample holds a few counts of this clone. This chain joins TRBV7-2 and TRBJ2-6; D is possibly TRBD1 (6 bases). The CDR3 runs 16 residues. CDR1 SGHTA and CDR2 FQGNSA come from the germline V gene. The V end lost 5 bases, the J end lost 2 bases, and 13 bases lay between the germline ends. The DNA of the CDR3 is TGTGCCAGCAGCACCCACAGGGTGACTGGGGCCAACGTCCTGACTTTC. It codes for CASSTHRVTGANVLTF.

The chain combines TRBV19 with TRBJ1-5, with 12 positions matching TRBD1. Germline V CDR1 and CDR2: LNHDA, SQIVND (reference sequence). Trimming removed 9 bases from V and 5 bases from J; junction bases left unmatched: 8. The CDR3 runs 15 residues. In DNA, the CDR3 is TGTGCCAGCGAAATCGGGACAGGGGGCCATCAGCCCCAGCATTTT. This encodes CASEIGTGGHQPQHF.

The rearrangement links TRBV9 to TRBJ2-7; tentative D call: TRBD1 (5 bases). V lost 4 bases and J lost 1, with 15 bases in between. Germline loops: CDR1 SGDLS, CDR2 YYNGEE. CDR3 length: 15 residues. In DNA, the CDR3 is TGTGCCAGCAGCCCAGGGAAGGGGCCTTCCTACGAGCAGTACTTC. As protein: CASSPGKGPSYEQYF.

The chain employs TRBV7-9 and TRBJ1-2; D gene unclear. The CDR3 length is 11 residues. The germline gives CDR1 SEHNR, CDR2 FQNEAQ (reference sequence). V was pared by 8 bases and J by 1 base, with 5 bases between. CDR3 DNA sequence: TGTGCCAGCGAGGTTAACTATGGCTACACCTTC. It codes for CASEVNYGYTF.

This clone was found a few times. The chain combines TRBV5-1 with TRBJ2-2; no clear D gene. Trimming removed 0 bases from V and 5 bases from J, with 11 bases in between. This CDR3 is built from 15 residues. Germline V gene data show CDR1 as SGHRS and CDR2 as YFSETQ. The chain's CDR3 is CASSLVPATTGELFF. Here the CDR3 DNA reads TGCGCCAGCAGCTTGGTGCCGGCGACTACCGGGGAGCTGTTTTTT.

The chain recombines TRBV7-2 with TRBJ2-3; no clear D gene. Trimming left V 5 bases short and J 1 base short, with 10 bases between. The CDR3 totals 14 residues. Per germline, CDR1 SGHTA and CDR2 FQGNSA. CDR3 protein: CASSPRKRTDTQYF. Here the CDR3 DNA reads TGTGCCAGCAGCCCCAGGAAGCGCACAGATACGCAGTATTTT. The entire variable domain, with the rest obtained from reference TRBV7-2 and TRBJ2-3, is as follows: GAGVSQSPSNKVTEKGKDVELRCDPISGHTALYWYRQSLGQGLEFLIYFQGNSAPDKSGLPSDRFSAERTGGSVSTLTIQRTQQEDSAVYLCASSPRKRTDTQYFGPGTRLTVL.

The V call is TRBV7-6, the J call TRBJ2-3; TRBD1 aligns across 8 bases. The CDR3 length is 16 residues. In germline, CDR1 is SGHVS, CDR2 FNYEAQ. The ends lost 0 bases at V and 2 bases at J; junction bases unmatched: 4. The CDR3 DNA reads as TGTGCCAGCAGCTTAGCGGCAGGGGGCCACACAGATACGCAGTATTTT. Amino acids: CASSLAAGGHTDTQYF.

V and J are TRBV6-5 and TRBJ1-1; 8 nucleotides match TRBD1. Trimming removed 6 bases from V and 6 bases from J; junction bases left unmatched: 12. This CDR3 is built from 15 residues. Germline values: CDR1 MNHEY, CDR2 SVGAGI. The CDR3 region has the DNA TGTGCCAGCAGCCACCCGAGGACAGGGTTCGCTGAAGCTTTCTTT. This codes for CASSHPRTGFAEAFF.

The V call is TRBV11-2, the J call TRBJ1-1; perhaps TRBD1 as D (5 bases). Germline-derived CDR1 and CDR2 are SGHAT and FQNNGV. CDR3 length equals 16 residues. V lost 3 bases to trimming and J lost 1 base, with 15 bases between them. The CDR3 DNA is TGTGCCAGCAGCTTCGATATCGACAGAGGGAACACTGAAGCTTTCTTT. Its protein product is CASSFDIDRGNTEAFF.

The rearrangement uses TRBV4-3 and TRBJ2-3; D may be TRBD2 (6 bases). The CDR3 is 15 residues long. Germline V gives CDR1 LGHNA, CDR2 YSLEER. Trimming cost V 1 base and J 2 bases, with 10 bases left between them. The CDR3 reads CASSQGGDVTDTQYF. The CDR3 nucleotides are TGCGCCAGCAGCCAAGGGGGGGACGTCACAGATACGCAGTATTTT.

V gene TRBV5-1 combines with J gene TRBJ2-4; D not resolved. In germline, CDR1 is SGHRS, CDR2 YFSETQ. This CDR3 has 14 amino acids. V was clipped by 4 bases and J by 8 bases, with 16 bases between them. The CDR3 DNA reads as TGCGCCAGCAGCCCACGGTCCCTAATGGACATTCAGTACTTC. This sequence encodes CASSPRSLMDIQYF.

This clone has only a few counts. V gene TRBV7-9 combines with J gene TRBJ1-1; D remains unclear. Trimming pared 7 bases from V and 1 base from J, leaving 10 bases between. The CDR3 loop spans 13 amino acids. The germline V gene has CDR1 SEHNR and CDR2 FQNEAQ (reference sequence). The CDR3 DNA reads TGTGCCAGCACCCCCTCTCCGAACACTGAAGCTTTCTTT. This translates into CASTPSPNTEAFF.

The genes are TRBV19 and TRBJ1-2; 7 positions match TRBD1. V was clipped by 7 bases and J by 2 bases; unmatched bases: 10. The CDR3 consists of 15 residues. In germline, CDR1 is LNHDA, CDR2 SQIVND (reference sequence). The CDR3 DNA sequence: TGTGCCAGTAAGGGGACAGTTGGGGGCAACTATGGCTACACCTTC. This sequence encodes CASKGTVGGNYGYTF.

CDR3 protein: CASSETGLTGVDYGYTF. CDR3 DNA: TGTGCCAGCAGTGAGACAGGCCTTACAGGAGTCGACTATGGCTACACCTTC. This chain uses TRBV27 with TRBJ1-2; maybe TRBD1 (6 bases). This CDR3 has 17 residues. From germline, CDR1 is MNHEY and CDR2 SMNVEV (reference sequence). V lost 5 bases, J lost 3 bases, and 22 bases lay in between.

CDR3 region: CASSLTDRANEKLFF. CDR3 sequence (DNA): TGTGCCAGCAGCCTGACGGACAGGGCTAATGAAAAACTGTTTTTT. The chain has TRBV11-1 and TRBJ1-4; 8 nucleotides agree with TRBD1. The CDR3 spans 15 residues. The junction had 5 bases not matched to a gene; V was cut back by 5 bases and J by 3 bases. Looked up from germline, CDR1 is SGHAT and CDR2 is FQDESV (reference sequence).